This TCR beta chain stems from a study of long-term antiretroviral therapy in people with HIV. This was the immunoSEQ v3.0 assay at survey level. TCRdb's table, derived via immunoSEQ multiplex PCR, lists solely in-frame clones and lacks some. The profile covers about 18,000 clones, with 91% appearing a single time and roughly 9% taken by the ten largest. J was trimmed by 2 bases and V by 3 bases; bases with no gene match: 2. CDR3 length: 14 amino acids. The germline gives CDR1 LNHDA, CDR2 SQIVND (reference sequence). The sample in question was unsorted PBMCs, obtained 3 years after starting antiretroviral therapy. The source is a man between 45 and 60 years old with HIV. The V call is TRBV19, the J call TRBJ2-7; 9 bases are a match to TRBD1. This chain's CDR3 is CASSMGQGAYEQYF. Here the CDR3 DNA reads TGTGCCAGTAGTATGGGACAGGGCGCCTACGAGCAGTACTTC.